A single sample gave rise to the 31 T cell receptor beta chains below, sequenced in a study of blood T cell repertoires in COVID-19. The repertoire was sequenced with immunoSEQ multiplex PCR; TCRdb's copy has only in-frame clones and lacks some. The sample has about 120,000 clones, 80% seen once. Material for sequencing was peripheral blood. All receptors come from a man aged 55 to 70 with active or convalescent COVID-19.

V is TRBV5-1 and J is TRBJ2-1; weak D call: TRBD2 (5 bases). The V gene lost 4 bases and the J gene lost 0 bases, with 14 bases spanning the gap. Germline-derived CDR1 and CDR2 are SGHRS and YFSETQ. This CDR3 is 16 amino acids long. The CDR3, as DNA: TGCGCCAGCAGCCCGGGGTCTAGGAACTCCTACAATGAGCAGTTCTTC. Translated, it gives CASSPGSRNSYNEQFF.

The chain combines TRBV2 with TRBJ2-2, with D unresolved. Germline V gene lookup returns CDR1 SNHLY and CDR2 FYNNEI. This CDR3 is built from 12 residues. V shed 6 bases and J shed 8 bases, with 10 bases lying between them. The CDR3 protein is CASSPLGGELFF. DNA of the CDR3: TGTGCCAGCAGCCCCCTCGGGGGGGAGCTGTTTTTT.

The chain recombines TRBV2 with TRBJ2-7; 12 bases map to TRBD2. The germline V gene encodes CDR1 SNHLY and CDR2 FYNNEI. V was clipped by 3 bases and J by 3 bases; unmatched bases: 3. The CDR3 is made up of 15 amino acids. The CDR3 nucleotides are TGTGCCAGCAGTGAGGGACTAGCGGGCTTCTACGAGCAGTACTTC. Translated, it gives CASSEGLAGFYEQYF. Variable domain in full (rest from reference TRBV2 and TRBJ2-7): EPEVTQTPSHQVTQMGQEVILRCVPISNHLYFYWYRQILGQKVEFLVSFYNNEISEKSEIFDDQFSVERPDGSNFTLKIRSTKLEDSAMYFCASSEGLAGFYEQYFGPGTRLTVT.

This chain links TRBV10-3 with TRBJ1-1; the D gene is possibly TRBD1 (5 bases). V lost 0 bases to trimming and J lost 5 bases, with 7 bases between them. This CDR3 has 13 amino acids. The germline CDR1 and CDR2 sequences are ENHRY and SYGVKD. CDR3 residues: CAISESGQTEAFF. The DNA for the CDR3 is TGTGCCATCAGTGAGTCGGGGCAGACTGAAGCTTTCTTT.

This sequence joins TRBV4-1 and TRBJ1-1, with 7 bases fitting TRBD1. The CDR3 has 15 residues. Germline CDR1 reads MGHRA; CDR2 reads YSYEKL. J gave up 3 bases and V 1 base, and 5 bases lay outside the gene matches. This CDR3 is CASSQVEGADTEAFF. CDR3 coding DNA: TGCGCCAGCAGCCAAGTAGAGGGGGCGGACACTGAAGCTTTCTTT.

This chain links TRBV6-2 or TRBV6-3 with TRBJ2-3, with TRBD2 as a possible D gene (8 bases). This CDR3 spans 17 amino acids. V lost 4 bases and J 1 base, leaving 18 bases between the germline ends. CDR1 and CDR2 (germline): MNHEY, SVGEGT. The CDR3 DNA is TGTGCCAGCAGTTCTCCCTTAGCGGGGACAGGCACAGATACGCAGTATTTT. Encoded protein: CASSSPLAGTGTDTQYF.

V usage is TRBV6-2 or TRBV6-3 and J usage is TRBJ1-1; no clear D. V lost 4 bases and J lost 7, with 7 bases in between. Germline loops: CDR1 MNHEY, CDR2 SVGEGT. The CDR3 is made up of 11 amino acids. The CDR3 spells CASSFGFEAFF. As DNA, the CDR3 is TGTGCCAGCAGTTTCGGGTTTGAAGCTTTCTTT.

The rearrangement links TRBV7-3 to TRBJ2-3; 8 nucleotides align to TRBD2. The V and J ends lost 2 bases and 4 bases, in that order; junction bases with no gene match: 5. CDR1 and CDR2 from the germline V gene are SGHTA and FQGTGA. The CDR3 is made up of 15 amino acids. The CDR3 sequence: CASSLGLAGPDTQYF. The CDR3 nucleotides read TGTGCCAGCAGCTTAGGCTTAGCGGGACCAGATACGCAGTATTTT.

The chain uses TRBV4-3 and TRBJ2-1, with TRBD2 matching over 11 bases. From germline, CDR1 is LGHNA and CDR2 YSLEER. Trimming cost V 6 bases and J 4 bases; bases outside gene matches: 8. The CDR3 contains 16 residues. The CDR3 DNA reads TGCGCCAGCAGTCATAGGGGGACTAGCGGATACAATGAGCAGTTCTTC. This encodes CASSHRGTSGYNEQFF.

The chain carries TRBV15 and TRBJ1-5; no reliable D call. Per the germline V gene, CDR1 is LNHNV and CDR2 is YYDKDF (reference sequence). CDR3 length: 14 amino acids. V was clipped by 0 bases and J by 3 bases, with 6 bases between them. Here the CDR3 DNA reads TGTGCCACCAGCAGAGATCCCTACAATCAGCCCCAGCATTTT. As protein: CATSRDPYNQPQHF.

The gene calls are TRBV9 and TRBJ2-3, with a tentative D call TRBD2 (5 bases). V lost 4 bases and J lost 6, with 15 bases in between. There are 14 residues in the CDR3. The V gene's germline CDR1 is SGDLS and CDR2 YYNGEE. CDR3 sequence: CASSRTPRTDTQYF. The CDR3 coding sequence is TGTGCCAGCAGCCGGACTCCTCGAACGGATACGCAGTATTTT.

The gene calls are TRBV9 and TRBJ2-3, with a tentative D call TRBD1 (7 bases). Trimming stripped 6 bases from V and 2 bases from J, with 10 bases between. Germline V gene lookup returns CDR1 SGDLS and CDR2 YYNGEE. CDR3 length: 13 amino acids. CDR3 nucleotides: TGTGCCAGCACCAGGGGGGTCACAGATACGCAGTATTTT. Its protein is CASTRGVTDTQYF.

The V call is TRBV7-2, the J call TRBJ2-1, with D maybe TRBD2 (6 bases). V lost 5 bases and J lost 0, with 14 bases in between. CDR1 and CDR2 from the germline V gene are SGHTA and FQGNSA. The CDR3 consists of 16 residues. The CDR3 is CASSPGVYLSYNEQFF. Written as DNA, the CDR3 is TGTGCCAGCAGCCCGGGGGTGTACCTCTCCTACAATGAGCAGTTCTTC. Filled out from reference TRBV7-2 and TRBJ2-1, the complete variable domain reads GAGVSQSPSNKVTEKGKDVELRCDPISGHTALYWYRQSLGQGLEFLIYFQGNSAPDKSGLPSDRFSAERTGGSVSTLTIQRTQQEDSAVYLCASSPGVYLSYNEQFFGPGTRLTVL.

This clone was seen at least ten times. V usage is TRBV28 and J usage is TRBJ2-7; 8 bases line up with TRBD1. The CDR3 is made up of 14 amino acids. V lost 7 bases, J lost 6 bases, and 11 bases stayed unmatched. Germline V lookup: CDR1 MDHEN, CDR2 SYDVKM. The CDR3 here is CASNVFWTGSEQYF. The CDR3 DNA reads TGTGCCAGCAACGTTTTTTGGACAGGGTCCGAGCAGTACTTC. Based on the CDR3 plus reference TRBV28 and TRBJ2-7, the full variable domain is DVKVTQSSRYLVKRTGEKVFLECVQDMDHENMFWYRQDPGLGLRLIYFSYDVKMKEKGDIPEGYSVSREKKERFSLILESASTNQTSMYLCASNVFWTGSEQYFGPGTRLTVT.

The chain is built from TRBV12-5 and TRBJ2-2; TRBD1 aligns across 7 bases. Unmatched junction bases numbered 10, after V lost 5 bases and J lost 4 bases. CDR3 length equals 16 residues. CDR1 and CDR2 from the germline V gene are LGHNT and FRNRAP. The CDR3 is CASGLTGTVSTGELFF. The CDR3 region has the DNA TGTGCTAGTGGTCTAACCGGGACAGTAAGCACCGGGGAGCTGTTTTTT.

In its sample, this clone was seen a few times. The rearrangement uses TRBV7-3 and TRBJ1-1, with D perhaps TRBD1 (6 bases). V shed 5 bases and J shed 11 bases, with 18 bases lying between them. From germline, CDR1 is SGHTA and CDR2 FQGTGA. The CDR3 contains 13 residues. This CDR3 reads CASSAGQTNDAFF. The CDR3 DNA reads as TGTGCCAGCAGCGCAGGACAGACCAATGATGCTTTCTTT.

A few counts support this clone. V is TRBV2 and J is TRBJ2-5; D is perhaps TRBD1 (5 bases). The CDR3 totals 16 residues. Per germline, CDR1 SNHLY and CDR2 FYNNEI. V lost 4 bases and J lost 7, with 22 bases in between. As DNA, the CDR3 is TGTGCCAGCAGTGGCCCGAGTGGGGCCCAGGACGGGACCCAGTACTTC. Encoded protein: CASSGPSGAQDGTQYF.

The gene calls are TRBV3-1 (or the pseudogene TRBV3-2) and TRBJ1-3, with 7 bases aligning to TRBD1. This CDR3 is 16 amino acids long. After removal of 5 bases from V and 0 bases from J, the junction contained 7 bases not matched to a gene. From germline, CDR1 is LGHDT and CDR2 YNNKEL (reference sequence). CDR3: CASSTRTGGSGNTIYF. CDR3 in DNA: TGTGCCAGCAGCACCCGGACAGGAGGCTCTGGAAACACCATATATTTT.

The V and J genes are TRBV9 and TRBJ2-7; tentatively, D is TRBD1 (6 bases). The germline gives CDR1 SGDLS, CDR2 YYNGEE. The CDR3 covers 14 residues. V shed 0 bases and J shed 7 bases, with 14 bases lying between them. The CDR3 sequence is CASSVVSGDREQYF. Written as DNA, the CDR3 is TGTGCCAGCAGCGTAGTATCAGGGGATCGGGAGCAGTACTTC. The whole variable domain, filled in from reference TRBV9 and TRBJ2-7, reads DSGVTQTPKHLITATGQRVTLRCSPRSGDLSVYWYQQSLDQGLQFLIQYYNGEERAKGNILERFSAQQFPDLHSELNLSSLELGDSALYFCASSVVSGDREQYFGPGTRLTVT.

The count of this clone is one. J is TRBJ1-2 and V is TRBV6-6, with no clear D. Germline CDR1 reads MNHNY; CDR2 reads SVGAGI (reference sequence). V was trimmed by 6 bases and J by 2 bases, leaving 16 bases between them. This CDR3 is 15 amino acids long. CDR3: CASSQLHTGNYGYTF. CDR3 in DNA: TGTGCCAGCAGCCAACTTCACACGGGAAACTATGGCTACACCTTC.

The rearrangement joins TRBV15 to TRBJ1-1, with D perhaps matching TRBD1 (6 bases). V lost 2 bases and J 2 bases, leaving 9 bases between the germline ends. The CDR3 is 14 residues long. Germline V gene lookup returns CDR1 LNHNV and CDR2 YYDKDF (reference sequence). The CDR3 bases are TGTGCCACCAGCAGAAGGGGACATAACACTGAAGCTTTCTTT. It translates to CATSRRGHNTEAFF.

CDR3 residues: CASRGLNGRASEQYF. As DNA, the CDR3 is TGTGCCAGTAGGGGGCTAAACGGGAGGGCCAGCGAGCAGTACTTC. The rearrangement links TRBV19 to TRBJ2-7, with 8 positions matching TRBD2. The CDR3 totals 15 residues. After removal of 6 bases from V and 6 bases from J, the junction contained 13 bases not matched to a gene. In germline, CDR1 is LNHDA, CDR2 SQIVND (reference sequence).

The chain employs TRBV6-5 and TRBJ1-2, with a possible D match to TRBD1 (5 bases). The CDR3 consists of 15 residues. Germline-derived CDR1 and CDR2 are MNHEY and SVGAGI. Trimming cost V 6 bases and J 2 bases, with 16 bases left between them. The CDR3 is CASSPTGGGNYGYTF. CDR3 nucleotides: TGTGCCAGCAGCCCCACCGGGGGAGGGAACTATGGCTACACCTTC.

The chain has TRBV5-1 and TRBJ2-7, with D uncertain. Trimming cost V 2 bases and J 2 bases, with 11 bases left between them. Per the germline V gene, CDR1 is SGHRS and CDR2 is YFSETQ. The length of the CDR3 is 14 residues. The DNA for the CDR3 is TGCGCCAGCAGCTTAGCTATTCAGGCCTACGAGCAGTACTTC. It yields the protein CASSLAIQAYEQYF.

This chain uses TRBV15 with TRBJ2-3; 9 positions match TRBD2. The CDR3 extends over 16 amino acids. After removal of 4 bases from V and 4 bases from J, the junction contained 9 bases not matched to a gene. From germline, CDR1 is LNHNV and CDR2 YYDKDF (reference sequence). The CDR3 DNA reads TGTGCCACCAGCACCCACGGGGTAGCGGGGGCAGATACGCAGTATTTT. Its protein product is CATSTHGVAGADTQYF.

This chain joins TRBV10-3 and TRBJ2-5; maybe TRBD1 (6 bases). The CDR3 covers 13 residues. V lost 10 bases, J lost 2 bases, and 14 bases lay in between. The germline CDR1 and CDR2 sequences are ENHRY and SYGVKD. CDR3 nucleotides: TGTGCCACGGCTGACAGGAGTCAAGAGACCCAGTACTTC. Translated: CATADRSQETQYF.

This chain uses TRBV30 with TRBJ1-1, with no clear D. V gave up 5 bases and J gave up 0 bases, with 10 bases separating them. CDR1 GTSNPN and CDR2 SVGIG come from the germline V gene (reference sequence). There are 13 residues in the CDR3. The CDR3 loop reads CAWDGNMNTEAFF. The CDR3 coding sequence is TGTGCCTGGGACGGGAACATGAACACTGAAGCTTTCTTT.

J is TRBJ2-5 and V is TRBV19; 8 nucleotides line up with TRBD2. The CDR3 totals 14 residues. The germline V gene encodes CDR1 LNHDA and CDR2 SQIVND (reference sequence). Losses at the gene ends were 6 bases for V and 5 bases for J; bases not matched to a gene: 8. CDR3 amino acids: CASSGRAFGETQYF. The CDR3 DNA reads TGTGCCAGTAGCGGGAGGGCTTTTGGCGAGACCCAGTACTTC.

For the CDR3, the DNA is TGTGCCAGCAGCGGGACAGGGGGGACGGAGACCCAGTACTTC. It translates to CASSGTGGTETQYF. This chain connects TRBV4-2 to TRBJ2-5; 11 nucleotides line up with TRBD1. V lost 5 bases to trimming and J lost 5 bases; unmatched junction nucleotides: 4. This CDR3 spans 14 amino acids. From germline, CDR1 is LGHNA and CDR2 YNFKEQ.

This chain connects TRBV4-2 to TRBJ2-1; 10 bases align to TRBD2. From germline, CDR1 is LGHNA and CDR2 YNFKEQ. Unmatched junction bases numbered 13, after V lost 4 bases and J lost 4 bases. This CDR3 comprises 18 residues. The CDR3, as DNA: TGTGCCAGCAGCCTGCTACCAGCGGGAGGGCCAAGTTACAATGAGCAGTTCTTC. This sequence encodes CASSLLPAGGPSYNEQFF.

The chain couples TRBV28 to TRBJ2-1; 7 nucleotides agree with TRBD1. The CDR3 is made up of 16 amino acids. The germline V gene encodes CDR1 MDHEN and CDR2 SYDVKM. The trim removed 6 bases at V and 6 bases at J, leaving 14 bases unmatched. Here the CDR3 DNA reads TGTGCCAGCAGACTCAGGACAGGCCCCAGGGGCAATGAGCAGTTCTTC. It encodes CASRLRTGPRGNEQFF.